This TCR beta chain was sequenced in a study of blood T cell repertoires in COVID-19. This CDR3 contains 17 residues. Germline V gene sequence: CDR1 LGHNA, CDR2 YSLEER. V lost 1 base and J 4 bases, leaving 19 bases between the germline ends. Clones were read by immunoSEQ multiplex PCR, and TCRdb kept only the in-frame ones, dropping some. The sample shows about 160,000 clones, 80% to 90% of them seen only once. Seattle cases were enrolled at active infection and followed longitudinally. The sequence came from a man between 18 and 29 years old with COVID-19, enrolled during active disease. This sequence joins TRBV4-3 and TRBJ1-2, with TRBD1 as a possible D gene (5 bases). Material: peripheral blood. The CDR3 region has the DNA TGCGCCAGCAGCCAAGTGCACACAGGCCGCTCCGTCTATGGCTACACCTTC. Translation gives CASSQVHTGRSVYGYTF.